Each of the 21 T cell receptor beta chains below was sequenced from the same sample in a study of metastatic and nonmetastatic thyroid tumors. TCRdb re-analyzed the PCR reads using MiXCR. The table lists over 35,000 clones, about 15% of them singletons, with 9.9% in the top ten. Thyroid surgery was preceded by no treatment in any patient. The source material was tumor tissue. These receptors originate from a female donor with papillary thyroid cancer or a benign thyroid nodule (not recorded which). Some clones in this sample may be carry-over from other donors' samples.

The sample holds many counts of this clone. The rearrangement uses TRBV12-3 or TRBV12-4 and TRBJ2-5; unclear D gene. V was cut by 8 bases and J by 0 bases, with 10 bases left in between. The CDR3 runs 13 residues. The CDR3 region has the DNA TGTGCCAGCCGGAGATCAAACCAAGAGACCCAGTACTTC. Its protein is CASRRSNQETQYF.

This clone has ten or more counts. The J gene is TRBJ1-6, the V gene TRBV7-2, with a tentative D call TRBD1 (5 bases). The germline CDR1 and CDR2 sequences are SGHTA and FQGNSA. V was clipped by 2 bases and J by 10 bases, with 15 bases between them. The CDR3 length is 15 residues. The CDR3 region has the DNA TGTGCCAGCAGCTTAACCAGGGTGGAACAATCACCCCTCCACTTT. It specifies CASSLTRVEQSPLHF.

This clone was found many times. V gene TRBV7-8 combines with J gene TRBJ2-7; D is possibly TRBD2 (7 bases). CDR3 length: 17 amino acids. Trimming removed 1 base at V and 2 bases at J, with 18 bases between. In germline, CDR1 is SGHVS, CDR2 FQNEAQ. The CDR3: CASSLGRARGGAYEQYF. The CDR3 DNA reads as TGTGCCAGCAGCTTAGGACGGGCTAGAGGGGGGGCCTACGAGCAGTACTTC.

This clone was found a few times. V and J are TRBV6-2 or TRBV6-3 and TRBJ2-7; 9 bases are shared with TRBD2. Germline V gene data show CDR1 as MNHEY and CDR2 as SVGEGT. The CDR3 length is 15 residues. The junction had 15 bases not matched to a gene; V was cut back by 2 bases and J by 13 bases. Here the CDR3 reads CASSYPSGKPYGHYF. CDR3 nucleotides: TGTGCCAGCAGTTACCCTAGCGGGAAACCCTACGGGCATTACTTC.

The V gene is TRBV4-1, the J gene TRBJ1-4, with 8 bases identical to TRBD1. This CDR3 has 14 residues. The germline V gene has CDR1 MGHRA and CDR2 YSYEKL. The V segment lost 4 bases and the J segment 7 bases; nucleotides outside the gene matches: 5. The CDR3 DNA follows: TGCGCCAGCAGCCTCCGGACAGGGCTTGAAAAACTGTTTTTT. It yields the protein CASSLRTGLEKLFF.

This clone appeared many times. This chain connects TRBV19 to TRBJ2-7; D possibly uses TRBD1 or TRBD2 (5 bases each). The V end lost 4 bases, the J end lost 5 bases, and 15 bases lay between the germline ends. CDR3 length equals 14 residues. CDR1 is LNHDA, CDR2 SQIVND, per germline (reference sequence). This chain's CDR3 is CASSNSQGRHEQYF. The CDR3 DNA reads TGTGCCAGTAGTAACTCCCAGGGACGGCACGAGCAGTACTTC.

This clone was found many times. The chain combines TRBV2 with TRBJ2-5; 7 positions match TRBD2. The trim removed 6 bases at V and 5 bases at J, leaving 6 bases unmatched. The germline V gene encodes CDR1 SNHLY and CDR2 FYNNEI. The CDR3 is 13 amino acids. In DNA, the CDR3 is TGTGCCAGCAGGGGGGAGGGCCTCGAGACCCAGTACTTC. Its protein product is CASRGEGLETQYF.

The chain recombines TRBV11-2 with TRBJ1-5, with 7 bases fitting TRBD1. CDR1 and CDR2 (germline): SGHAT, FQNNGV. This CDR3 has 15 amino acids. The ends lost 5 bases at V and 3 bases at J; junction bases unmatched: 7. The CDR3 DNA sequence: TGTGCCAGCAGCCGGACAGGTGATATCAATCAGCCCCAGCATTTT. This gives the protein CASSRTGDINQPQHF.

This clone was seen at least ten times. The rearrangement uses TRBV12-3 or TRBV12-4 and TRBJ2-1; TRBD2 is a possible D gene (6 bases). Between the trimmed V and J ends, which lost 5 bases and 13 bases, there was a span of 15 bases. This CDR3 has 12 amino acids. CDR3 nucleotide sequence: TGTGCCAGCAGTCGCAAAGGACTACCTCAGTTCTTC. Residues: CASSRKGLPQFF.

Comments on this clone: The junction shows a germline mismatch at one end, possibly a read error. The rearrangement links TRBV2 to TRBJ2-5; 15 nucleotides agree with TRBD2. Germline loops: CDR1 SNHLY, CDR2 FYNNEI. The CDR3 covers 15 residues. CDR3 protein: CASRPGLAGGETQYF. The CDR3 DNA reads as TGTGCCAGCAGACCGGGACTAGCGGGGGGAGAGACGCAGTACTTC. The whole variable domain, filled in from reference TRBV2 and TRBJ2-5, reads EPEVTQTPSHQVTQMGQEVILRCVPISNHLYFYWYRQILGQKVEFLVSFYNNEISEKSEIFDDQFSVERPDGSNFTLKIRSTKLEDSAMYFCASRPGLAGGETQYFGPGTRLLVL.

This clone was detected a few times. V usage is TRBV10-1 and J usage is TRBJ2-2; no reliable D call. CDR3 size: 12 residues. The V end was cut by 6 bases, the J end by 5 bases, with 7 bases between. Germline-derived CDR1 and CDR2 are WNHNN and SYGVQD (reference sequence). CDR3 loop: CASSYETGELFF. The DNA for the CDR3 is TGCGCCAGCAGCTATGAAACCGGGGAGCTGTTTTTT.

The CDR3 nucleotides read TGTGCCAGCAGCGACCCAGGGAGACCCACCGTGAACACTGAAGCTTTCTTT. The encoded protein is CASSDPGRPTVNTEAFF. This chain uses TRBV28 with TRBJ1-1; D is perhaps TRBD1 (5 bases). Trimming stripped 6 bases from V and 0 bases from J, with 20 bases between. This CDR3 is built from 17 residues. Germline CDR1 is MDHEN and CDR2 is SYDVKM.

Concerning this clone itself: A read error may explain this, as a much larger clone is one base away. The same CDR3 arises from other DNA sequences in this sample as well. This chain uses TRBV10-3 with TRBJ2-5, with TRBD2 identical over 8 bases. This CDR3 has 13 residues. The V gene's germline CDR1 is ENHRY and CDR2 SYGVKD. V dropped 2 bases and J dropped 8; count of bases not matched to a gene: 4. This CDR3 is CAISESGSQTQYF. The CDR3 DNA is TGTGCCATCAGTGAGAGCGGGAGCCAAACCCAGTACTTC.

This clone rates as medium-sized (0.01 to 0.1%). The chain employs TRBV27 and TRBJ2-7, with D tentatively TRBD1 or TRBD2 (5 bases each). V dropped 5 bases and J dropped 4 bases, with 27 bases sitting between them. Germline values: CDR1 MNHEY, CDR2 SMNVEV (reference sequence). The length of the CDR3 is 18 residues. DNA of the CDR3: TGTGCCAGCAGTCCCCCCCACCCGGCCCGGGGCCCCCGATACGAGCAGTACTTC. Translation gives CASSPPHPARGPRYEQYF.

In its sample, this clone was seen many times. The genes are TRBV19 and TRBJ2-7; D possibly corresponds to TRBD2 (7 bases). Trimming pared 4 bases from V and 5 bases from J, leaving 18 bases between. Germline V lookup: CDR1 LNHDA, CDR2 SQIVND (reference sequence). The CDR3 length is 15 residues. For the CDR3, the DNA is TGTGCCAGTAGTAGGGGGGGGGCAGGGGAGGACGAGCAGTACTTC. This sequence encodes CASSRGGAGEDEQYF.

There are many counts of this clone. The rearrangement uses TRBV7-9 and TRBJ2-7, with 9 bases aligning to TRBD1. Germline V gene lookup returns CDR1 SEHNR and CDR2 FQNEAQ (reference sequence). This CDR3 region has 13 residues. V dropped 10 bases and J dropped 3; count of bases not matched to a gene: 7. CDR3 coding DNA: TGTGCCACCTCCGGGACAGGGTACTACGAGCAGTACTTC. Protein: CATSGTGYYEQYF. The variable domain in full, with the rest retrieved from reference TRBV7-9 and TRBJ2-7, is DTGVSQNPRHKITKRGQNVTFRCDPISEHNRLYWYRQTLGQGPEFLTYFQNEAQLEKSRLLSDRFSAERPKGSFSTLEIQRTEQGDSAMYLCATSGTGYYEQYFGPGTRLTVT.

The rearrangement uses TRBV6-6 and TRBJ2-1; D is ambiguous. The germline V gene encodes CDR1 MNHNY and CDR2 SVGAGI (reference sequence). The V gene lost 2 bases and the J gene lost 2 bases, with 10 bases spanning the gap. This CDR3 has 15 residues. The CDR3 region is CASSYGCTAYNEQFF. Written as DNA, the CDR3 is TGTGCCAGCAGTTACGGCTGTACTGCCTACAATGAGCAGTTCTTC.

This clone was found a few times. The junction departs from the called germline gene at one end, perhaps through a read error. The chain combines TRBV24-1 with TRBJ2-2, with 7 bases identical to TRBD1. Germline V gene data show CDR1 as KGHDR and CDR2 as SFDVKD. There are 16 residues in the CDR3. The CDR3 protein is CATSATGQRIAGELFF. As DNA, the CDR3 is TGTGCCACTAGTGCGACGGGACAGCGGATTGCCGGGGAGCTGTTTTTT.

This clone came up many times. CDR3 sequence reads: CASSFRGEYQETQYF. The CDR3 region has the DNA TGTGCCAGCAGCTTTCGGGGGGAGTACCAAGAGACCCAGTACTTC. This chain joins TRBV13 and TRBJ2-5; 7 positions agree with TRBD2. This CDR3 spans 15 amino acids. Germline loops: CDR1 PRHDT, CDR2 FYEKMQ (reference sequence). V lost 3 bases and J lost 0; bases outside the gene matches: 4.

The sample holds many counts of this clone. CDR3 DNA sequence: TGTGCCAGCAGCTGGAAGACGGGGGTGGCTAATGAAAAACTGTTTTTT. Protein sequence: CASSWKTGVANEKLFF. The chain combines TRBV5-4 with TRBJ1-4; D perhaps matches TRBD1 (5 bases). Germline CDR1 SGHNT, CDR2 YYREEE (reference sequence). This CDR3 contains 16 residues. V shed 3 bases and J shed 3 bases, with 15 bases lying between them. Variable domain in full (rest from reference TRBV5-4 and TRBJ1-4): ETGVTQSPTHLIKTRGQQVTLRCSSQSGHNTVSWYQQALGQGPQFIFQYYREEENGRGNFPPRFSGLQFPNYSSELNVNALELDDSALYLCASSWKTGVANEKLFFGSGTQLSVL.

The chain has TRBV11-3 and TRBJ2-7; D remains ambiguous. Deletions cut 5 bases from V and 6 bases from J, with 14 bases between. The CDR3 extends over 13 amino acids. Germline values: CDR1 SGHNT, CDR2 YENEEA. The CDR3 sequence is CASSPYIWGEQYF. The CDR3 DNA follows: TGTGCCAGCAGCCCTTACATTTGGGGCGAGCAGTACTTC.